These T cell receptor beta chains were read from a single sample in a study of blood T cell repertoires in COVID-19. TCRdb's table, derived via immunoSEQ multiplex PCR, lists solely in-frame clones and lacks some. The data show some 200,000 clones, just over 85% seen once. Sequences were obtained from PBMCs or T cells enriched from blood (not recorded which). These receptors all come from a woman in her thirties or forties with acute COVID-19. Both conserved end residues are part of each CDR3. The D gene is left open where the match is weak. The size field is filled for only some rows; it gives once, few, many or a size class.

d_gene	abundance	v_gene	len	j_gene	CDR3nt	CDR3aa
-	-	TRBV19	15	TRBJ1-2	TGTGCCAGTAGTTCGGGTCTGGGGGCGAACTATGGCTACACCTTC	CASSSGLGANYGYTF
TRBD1	-	TRBV4-1	16	TRBJ1-4	TGCGCCAGCAGCCTGACCGGACAGGGCCTAAATGAAAAACTGTTTTTT	CASSLTGQGLNEKLFF
-	-	TRBV5-1	15	TRBJ2-1	TGCGCCAGCAGCTTGGTGGAGGGGGCTTGGAATGAGCAGTTCTTC	CASSLVEGAWNEQFF
TRBD1	-	TRBV24-1	16	TRBJ2-2	TGTGCCACCAGTGACCCGGGACAGATGGGGTCCGGGGAGCTGTTTTTT	CATSDPGQMGSGELFF
-	-	TRBV20-1	11	TRBJ1-1	TGCAGTGCGGAGACGAACACTGAAGCTTTCTTT	CSAETNTEAFF
TRBD1	-	TRBV2	13	TRBJ2-1	TGTGCCAGCAGTGAGGGGACAGGGGGCGCGCAGTTCTTC	CASSEGTGGAQFF
TRBD1	-	TRBV5-1	15	TRBJ1-3	TGCGCCAGCAGCCGGGGGACAGACTCTGGAAACACCATATATTTT	CASSRGTDSGNTIYF
-	-	TRBV28	14	TRBJ1-3	TGTGCCAGCGGATTGGCGGTCCTTGGAAACACCATATATTTT	CASGLAVLGNTIYF
TRBD1	-	TRBV10-3	16	TRBJ2-7	TGTGCCATCAGTGGACAGGAGACAGGGTATACCTACGAGCAGTACTTC	CAISGQETGYTYEQYF
-	-	TRBV5-1	15	TRBJ1-4	TGCGCCAGCAGCTTGGGTCGGGCAACTAATGAAAAACTGTTTTTT	CASSLGRATNEKLFF
TRBD1	-	TRBV6-5	14	TRBJ2-1	TGTGCCAGCAGGGGAACCGACAGGGCGAATGAGCAGTTCTTC	CASRGTDRANEQFF
-	once	TRBV5-1	14	TRBJ1-4	TGCGCCAGCAGCGGGGGCGGACAGAATGAAAAACTGTTTTTT	CASSGGGQNEKLFF
-	-	TRBV7-2	14	TRBJ2-7	TGTGCCAGCAGCTTGGACAGAACCTCCTACGAGCAGTACTTC	CASSLDRTSYEQYF
-	-	TRBV7-2	14	TRBJ2-2	TGTGCCAGCAGTCAGGGTGGGGTGTCCGGGGAGCTGTTTTTT	CASSQGGVSGELFF
-	-	TRBV7-2	15	TRBJ2-1	TGTGCCAGCAGCTTGCTGGGGGCCGGGAAAAATGAGCAGTTCTTC	CASSLLGAGKNEQFF
TRBD1	few	TRBV14	15	TRBJ1-2	TGTGCCAGCAGCCAAGGACAGGGAAGGAGCTATGGCTACACCTTC	CASSQGQGRSYGYTF
-	once	TRBV15	13	TRBJ1-1	TGTGCCACCAGCAGAGATAGTAACAGTGAAGCTTTCTTT	CATSRDSNSEAFF
TRBD1	-	TRBV9	15	TRBJ1-1	TGTGCCAGCAGCGCCTTACAGGGGGCAGAGACTGAAGCTTTCTTT	CASSALQGAETEAFF
TRBD2	-	TRBV10-3	15	TRBJ2-5	TGTGCCACAGGGGTGGCGGGGGGGCCGTCAGAGACCCAGTACTTC	CATGVAGGPSETQYF
TRBD1	-	TRBV30	12	TRBJ1-2	TGTGCCTGGGGCCAGGGGGCGCGGGGCTACACCTTC	CAWGQGARGYTF
-	once	TRBV4-1	15	TRBJ2-7	TGCGCCAGCAGCCAAGTTGGGAAGACTAGCTACGAGCAGTACTTC	CASSQVGKTSYEQYF
TRBD1	-	TRBV7-2	14	TRBJ1-6	TGTGCCAGCATCGAGGACAGGGGTTATTCACCCCTCCACTTT	CASIEDRGYSPLHF
TRBD2	once	TRBV7-6	17	TRBJ2-1	TGTGCCAGCAGCCGTAGCGGGGGGGCTTTAGGGAACAATGAGCAGTTCTTC	CASSRSGGALGNNEQFF
-	-	TRBV5-6	13	TRBJ1-1	TGTGCCAGCAGCTTGCTAATGAACACTGAAGCTTTCTTT	CASSLLMNTEAFF
TRBD1	once	TRBV24-1	14	TRBJ1-1	TGTGCCACCAGCGTGACAGGGGGGTCCGGTGAAGCTTTCTTT	CATSVTGGSGEAFF
-	-	TRBV7-8	14	TRBJ2-3	TGTGCCAGCAGCTTACAGCTAGTCGGAGATACGCAGTATTTT	CASSLQLVGDTQYF
-	-	TRBV11-2	13	TRBJ1-1	TGTGCCAGCGAGGGCGCAACGAACACTGAAGCTTTCTTT	CASEGATNTEAFF